This T cell receptor (beta chain) was captured by sequencing in a study of post-analysis software for immune sequencing data. The wider study: Clinical courses comprised relapsing-remitting, secondary progressive and progressive-relapsing multiple sclerosis.

As concerns this clonotype: Its antigen is currently unknown.

Study observations and caveats: By F measure, strong co-clustering occurred among samples prepared in the same batch.

TCR beta cDNA libraries had unique molecular identifiers. MiXCR, run by TCRdb on the PCR reads, gives a single entry per CDR3 protein. The sample includes about 460,000 distinct CDR3 sequences, roughly 46% of them seen just once. The sequenced sample consisted of blood. The clonotype originates from a girl aged 10-17 years with multiple sclerosis.

Here the CDR3 DNA reads TGTGCCAGCAGTGAGGTGACAGGGGTTTCACCCCTCCACTTT. This encodes CASSEVTGVSPLHF. V gene TRBV6-4 combines with J gene TRBJ1-6, with 8 bases lining up with TRBD1. V dropped 3 bases and J dropped 9; count of bases not matched to a gene: 4. The CDR3 loop spans 14 amino acids. Germline V gene sequence: CDR1 MRHNA, CDR2 SNTAGT.